This T cell receptor (beta chain) was recorded in a study of cytomegalovirus exposure and HLA in healthy donors (TCRdb year 2017). At the level of the whole study: According to an earlier analysis of 550 to 750 of the donors, about 180 million T cells yielded over 100 million unique TCR beta sequences and about 280 Gb of sequence data. In an earlier analysis of 587 of the donors, high-throughput TCR beta sequencing was used to judge whether each TCR beta V gene segment behaved as functional or pseudogenic. The genetic ancestry cluster associated with self-reported Caucasian donors included 81% of the roughly 410 genotyped donors. Across 300 to 400 genotyped donors of the cohort, an average of roughly 200,000 unique TCR beta nucleotide sequences per donor were sequenced, and approximately 19% of those sequences were non-productive. Donor age, sex, ethnicity and CMV serostatus were compiled alongside the repertoire data. Because of strong linkage in the cohort, 5 or 6 DR-DQ haplotypes were treated as single units for association and clustering. The aim of the study was to test whether cataloging public T cell receptors could identify signatures of past pathogen exposure. A separate validation cohort of over 95 different subjects was used in addition to the roughly 670-subject first cohort. The study used immunosequencing to profile the T cell repertoires of 666 subjects and linked those repertoires to cytomegalovirus serostatus. The later analysis used no new phenotypic data to find candidate immune exposures, relying instead on TCR beta sequences and their occurrence across donors. In a later analysis, previously published TCR beta repertoires from roughly 710 donors were re-analyzed and high-resolution HLA genotyping was added so that TCR occurrence patterns could be studied. High-throughput TCR immunosequencing, statistical association of individual TCRs with disease status, and machine learning were combined to predict cytomegalovirus infection status. Around 320 gigabases of sequencing data and around 87 million unique TCR sequences were included in an early release covering roughly 700 HLA-typed donors. All discovery cohort repertoires had been generated on a single sequencing platform. Class I and class II HLA loci were covered by the typing at four-digit resolution. The number of typed donors differed by locus: roughly 620-640 for A, B, C, DRB1 and DQB1; 500 to 550 for DQA1; roughly 600 for DPA1; and about 450 for DPB1. In a later genetic analysis, genome-wide SNP genotypes for about 65% of the roughly 700 donors were used, and that subset was treated as a discovery cohort.

The library came from the immunoSEQ multiplex PCR assay. The multiplex PCR relied on a mix of 60 forward primers for TCR Vbeta segments and 13 reverse primers for TCR Jbeta segments. Amplification of the CDR3 region of rearranged TCR beta genes was performed with a multiplex PCR assay on genomic DNA. On the Illumina HiSeq System, the amplified TCR beta libraries were sequenced as 87-base-pair reads. The paper's data handling went like this. In a later analysis, 80 million or so unique TCR beta chains were counted across the 650 to 750 repertoires, and roughly 9.9 million of these chains were shared by at least two donors. A nearest-neighbor algorithm error-corrected the raw reads and collapsed the reads into unique sequences, merging closely related sequences to remove PCR and sequencing errors. CDR3 sequences were aligned to IMGT reference sequences to assign V, D and J gene segments. For a sequence to be retained, a match of at least six nucleotides to both a V gene segment and a J gene segment was required. A rearrangement was called productive if the CDR3 had no stop codons and remained in frame with V and J, and every other rearrangement was called non-productive. CDR3 was defined according to IMGT convention as the region running from the second conserved V-encoded cysteine to the conserved J-encoded phenylalanine. In an earlier analysis of some 550 of the donors, sequences lacking an unambiguous match to a single V gene segment were excluded. In an earlier analysis of 587 of the donors, V segments were called functional above 56.7% productive rearrangements and were called segregating when the between-donor standard deviation exceeded 5%. A statistical classification framework was built to diagnose cytomegalovirus status from the catalog of TCR beta chain sequences. V and J gene assignment, in a later analysis, came from comparing TCR nucleotide sequences with IMGT/GENE-DB human TR gene sequences. The TCRdist pipeline was used in a later analysis to assign CDR3 sequences and most-parsimonious VDJ recombination scenarios. In a later analysis, every TCR beta chain was defined by the combination of its CDR3 amino acid sequence and its V-gene family, and reads without a unique V-gene family were dropped. As a way to deal with suspected cross-contamination and a sequencing artifact, a later analysis dropped hundreds of nucleotide sequences that were highly shared and had low generation probability. In a later analysis, a clonal expansion index was calculated for each public chain from normalized within-repertoire ranks of inferred template counts. In a later analysis, generation probabilities were computed using a VDJ recombination model fitted to out-of-frame rearrangements, and the results were checked against IGoR. Hypergeometric tests were used in a later analysis to score TCR-TCR, TCR-HLA and TCR-CMV co-occurrence, with a repertoire-size bias correction applied to the TCR pairs. False discovery rates were estimated in a later analysis by permuting HLA or CMV assignments 20 times. In a later analysis, co-occurring TCRs were grouped using DBSCAN, with TCRdist sequence similarity added in when clustering inside HLA-allele-positive subsets. Repertoires with fewer than 30,000 or more than 120,000 public chains, plus five repertoires with anomalous nucleotide sharing, were excluded from co-occurrence clustering. TCRdb obtained this table from immuneACCESS and retained in-frame rearrangements with V and J assigned. These tables miss some clones; where compared with another copy, unresolved V genes account for less than half of the shortfall, and the remainder is unexplained. V, J and clone size are those of that table, while D and trimming were read from the DNA. The table for this sample lists approximately 140,000 clones; 73% of them were counted only once. 1% to 1.5% of the sample is taken by the ten largest.

This clone has a single count. Its antigen specificity is not known. Relative to the germline gene, one junction end is altered; a read error may explain this. The cohort consisted of approximately 670 healthy bone marrow donors. At the time of sampling, all cohort members were nominally healthy, though unrecorded immune exposures were likely present. The donor was CMV seronegative and belonged to the group of 352 seronegative cohort members. A peripheral blood sample was provided by each donor, and peripheral blood mononuclear cells were used for TCR beta sequencing. Genomic DNA was extracted from the blood cell samples with the Qiagen DNeasy Blood Extraction Kit. The full study reports these points: When HLA alleles, especially DR and DQ, strongly co-occurred, TCR associations were difficult to assign to individual alleles. This cohort had only TCR beta chains sequenced, and the lack of alpha or paired-chain data limited which features could be detected. It was suggested by the authors that the approach could potentially be generalized to other disease states and immunological phenotypes. Some IMGT-functional V segments, including TRBV6-2 and TRBV6-3, could not be told apart with the 87-base-pair reads, so those segments were excluded. Roughly uniform sequencing depth across donors was assumed in presence/absence analyses, although this assumption may not hold. Compared with the roughly 670-donor mean, donors in an Asian-associated ancestry cluster had fewer N-insertions in productive TCRs, according to a later genetic analysis. Specific HLA alleles were associated with about 17,000 TCR beta sequences at a false discovery rate of 0.05 in a later analysis. Correlated functional status among segregating V segments might be attributable to linkage disequilibrium, but an unknown experimental factor could not be ruled out. In a later analysis, several top co-occurrence clusters were reported to appear linked to parvovirus B19, influenza, CMV and Epstein-Barr virus. In both the original and validation cohorts, the classifier was reported to diagnose cytomegalovirus status with high specificity and sensitivity. In a later analysis, HLA-associated TCR beta chains showed more clonal expansion and lower generation probabilities than non-associated chains that were equally common. CMV serostatus was the only immune exposure information available for the cohort. A cluster of highly shared sequence variants was judged likely to be a technical artifact of the sequencing pipeline. A further reported finding was that TCR beta sequences accurately predicted the HLA-A and HLA-B alleles for most subjects in the first cohort. Most TCR sequences were observed very rarely across donors, whereas some public TCRs were present in many individuals. HLA typing was unavailable for some donors at each locus, so association tests used only the typed subset. Because counts were too low, seventeen rarely observed V segments, including chromosome 9 orphons, were excluded from the earlier analysis of some 590 of the donors. A later genetic analysis associated a missense DCLRE1C variant with V-gene and J-gene trimming of TCR beta chains, and an independent cohort replicated the association. In the study, around 150 TCR beta chains were listed as associated with cytomegalovirus. In vitro tests confirmed that three of the cytomegalovirus-associated TCR beta chains recognize cytomegalovirus antigens. According to a later analysis, most CMV-associated TCR beta chains appeared to be HLA-restricted, and the HLA associations seemed to be driven largely by CMV exposure. In a later analysis, the rate of TCR association differed among HLA loci, with DRB1 alleles having the most associated TCRs and HLA-C alleles having the fewest. An earlier analysis of approximately 600 of the donors showed that most TCR beta V segments appeared in productive rearrangements either about 87% or about 30% of the time, which broadly matched IMGT annotations.

Including cysteine and phenylalanine, the CDR3 has 15 amino acids. Just CDR3 DNA is preserved here, 45 bases in frame from base 1. CDR1 and CDR2 were assigned from the germline V gene (reference sequence) as SEHNR and FQNEAQ. The sequence joins TRBV7-9 to TRBJ1-1; TRBD1 fits 7 bases in the junction. The receptor was derived from a woman aged 40-49 years in good health and CMV-seronegative. Sequencing was performed on PBMCs. This receptor has the CDR3 CASSSITGVKTEAFF. The base sequence is TGTGCCAGCAGTTCCATTACAGGGGTGAAAACTGAAGCTTTCTTT.